These 6 T cell receptor beta chains were sequenced from one sample in a study of neurological immune-mediated disorders. Using its own MiXCR run on the 5' RACE reads, TCRdb lists one record per CDR3 protein. Among approximately 26,000 distinct CDR3 sequences listed, 2% to 2.5% were seen once. The sample taken for sequencing was PBMCs. These receptors were obtained from a woman aged 50 to 60 with multiple sclerosis.

This clonotype was found a few times. V and J are TRBV18 and TRBJ2-1; 9 nucleotides agree with TRBD2. Trimming took 2 bases from V and 10 from J; bases not matched to a gene: 15. The germline gives CDR1 KGHSH, CDR2 LQKENI. This CDR3 comprises 17 residues. The CDR3 here is CASSPMSSSGTAREQFF. CDR3 nucleotides: TGTGCCAGCTCACCAATGTCCTCTAGCGGGACCGCCCGGGAGCAGTTCTTC.

This clonotype was observed at least ten times. This chain uses TRBV20-1 with TRBJ2-3; 12 bases are shared with TRBD2. V was clipped by 1 base and J by 6 bases; unmatched bases: 5. The germline V gene has CDR1 DFQATT and CDR2 SNEGSKA (reference sequence). This CDR3 is 15 amino acids long. Here the CDR3 DNA reads TGCAGTGCTAGAGGGCTAGCGGGAGGGTTCGATACGCAGTATTTT. This sequence encodes CSARGLAGGFDTQYF.

This clonotype has ten or more counts. The rearrangement links TRBV5-6 to TRBJ2-3; 8 nucleotides line up with TRBD2. In germline, CDR1 is SGHDT, CDR2 YYEEEE. V shed 0 bases and J 8 bases; nucleotides not matched to a gene: 17. This CDR3 contains 18 residues. The CDR3 protein is CASSLVGIATSEKGTQYF. The CDR3 region has the DNA TGTGCCAGCAGCTTGGTCGGAATAGCGACTAGCGAAAAGGGTACGCAGTATTTT.

This clonotype was counted ten times or more. The chain has TRBV3-1 and TRBJ2-1; D is ambiguous. The CDR3 sequence is 11 residues long. The germline gives CDR1 LGHDT, CDR2 YNNKEL (reference sequence). The V end was cut by 2 bases, the J end by 10 bases, with 6 bases between. The CDR3 sequence: CASSQSREQFF. The CDR3 region has the DNA TGTGCCAGCAGCCAATCTAGAGAGCAGTTCTTC.

This clonotype was observed at least ten times. V usage is TRBV27 and J usage is TRBJ2-7; 7 nucleotides match TRBD1. The CDR3 is made up of 14 amino acids. Trimming removed 5 bases from V and 4 bases from J; junction bases left unmatched: 8. The germline CDR1 and CDR2 sequences are MNHEY and SMNVEV (reference sequence). The CDR3 DNA is TGTGCCAGCAGTGGTTCATCGACAGGGTACGAGCAGTACTTC. This codes for CASSGSSTGYEQYF.

Only a few counts were recorded for this clonotype. The rearrangement uses TRBV20-1 and TRBJ2-7, with 9 bases matching TRBD2. Germline CDR1 DFQATT, CDR2 SNEGSKA (reference sequence). The ends lost 7 bases at V and 5 bases at J; junction bases unmatched: 12. CDR3 length: 14 amino acids. The chain's CDR3 is CSGQLPGLANEQYF. CDR3 bases: TGCAGTGGCCAACTCCCGGGACTAGCAAACGAGCAGTACTTC.